This TCR beta chain was recorded in a study of cytomegalovirus exposure and HLA in healthy donors. Study outcomes and limitations: A subsequent analysis found that TCR clusters from the first cohort also tended to co-occur in the 120 or so validation repertoires, with around 94% of cluster scores above 0.

Libraries were prepared by immunoSEQ multiplex PCR; TCRdb keeps only in-frame clonotypes and omits some of them. The sample has 55,000 to 75,000 clones, 94% seen once. Separation from the 666-subject first cohort characterized the roughly 120-subject validation cohort, to which the donors belonged. As regards this clone: What it binds is unknown.

This clonotype was sampled from a man between 18 and 29 years old in good health and CMV-seropositive. Source material: PBMCs.

The CDR3 sequence is CASSATSGLYNEQFF. Written as DNA, the CDR3 is TGTGCCAGCAGCGCCACTAGCGGATTATACAATGAGCAGTTCTTC. The chain carries TRBV9 and TRBJ2-1; the match to TRBD2 covers 8 bases. CDR1 SGDLS and CDR2 YYNGEE come from the germline V gene. Trimming removed 3 bases from V and 4 bases from J; junction bases left unmatched: 6. This CDR3 comprises 15 residues.